A single sample gave rise to the 27 T cell receptor beta chains below, sequenced in a study of radiotherapy plus CTLA-4 blockade in lung cancer. TCRdb's table, derived via immunoSEQ multiplex PCR, lists solely in-frame clones and lacks some. Among 95,000 to 150,000 clones listed, 70% to 90% were seen once. This specimen consisted of peripheral blood, obtained from a patient treated with radiotherapy plus ipilimumab. Receptors originate from a human donor with non-small cell lung cancer that progressed on radiotherapy plus ipilimumab.

J is TRBJ1-3 and V is TRBV6-5, with 8 bases matching TRBD1. The CDR3 loop spans 15 amino acids. In germline, CDR1 is MNHEY, CDR2 SVGAGI. The junction had 3 bases not matched to a gene; V was cut back by 5 bases and J by 0 bases. The CDR3 loop is CASSTGGNSGNTIYF. DNA of the CDR3: TGTGCCAGCAGTACAGGGGGGAACTCTGGAAACACCATATATTTT.

This clone was seen just once. This chain joins TRBV5-1 and TRBJ1-2; the match to TRBD1 covers 7 bases. Germline CDR1 is SGHRS and CDR2 is YFSETQ. J was trimmed by 5 bases and V by 4 bases; bases with no gene match: 8. This CDR3 is built from 14 residues. The CDR3 sequence: CASSLTGEGYGYTF. The DNA of the CDR3 is TGCGCCAGCAGCCTCACAGGGGAAGGATATGGCTACACCTTC. Variable domain in full (rest from reference TRBV5-1 and TRBJ1-2): KAGVTQTPRYLIKTRGQQVTLSCSPISGHRSVSWYQQTPGQGLQFLFEYFSETQRNKGNFPGRFSGRQFSNSRSEMNVSTLELGDSALYLCASSLTGEGYGYTFGSGTRLTVV.

This clone was picked up one time. The DNA for the CDR3 is TGTGCCAGCAGGGCTAGCGGGACATACAATGAGCAGTTCTTC. Translation: CASRASGTYNEQFF. The chain combines TRBV6-1 with TRBJ2-1; 9 positions agree with TRBD2. V lost 6 bases and J lost 4; bases outside the gene matches: 4. Germline loops: CDR1 MNHNS, CDR2 SASEGT. The CDR3 runs 14 residues.

The V call is TRBV2, the J call TRBJ2-7, with 8 bases fitting TRBD2. The CDR3 runs 13 residues. The V gene end was trimmed by 8 bases and the J gene end by 2 bases; junction bases not matched to a gene: 5. Looked up from germline, CDR1 is SNHLY and CDR2 is FYNNEI. The CDR3 nucleotides read TGTGCCAGCCGGGGCGGGAGGACCTACGAGCAGTACTTC. Translating gives CASRGGRTYEQYF.

The chain uses TRBV7-9 and TRBJ1-1; D is perhaps TRBD1 (5 bases). Per the germline V gene, CDR1 is SEHNR and CDR2 is FQNEAQ (reference sequence). The CDR3 contains 11 residues. Trimming removed 5 bases from V and 12 bases from J, with 13 bases in between. The CDR3 DNA reads as TGTGCCAGCAGCGAGGGACTGGGGACTTTCTTT. This sequence encodes CASSEGLGTFF.

This chain joins TRBV18 and TRBJ2-1, with 7 bases that match TRBD1. CDR1 and CDR2 (germline): KGHSH, LQKENI. Trimming removed 5 bases from V and 6 bases from J; junction bases left unmatched: 10. The CDR3 extends over 15 amino acids. CDR3 loop: CASSTLDRVGNEQFF. The CDR3 coding sequence is TGTGCCAGCTCAACCCTCGACAGGGTTGGCAATGAGCAGTTCTTC.

The chain couples TRBV9 to TRBJ2-7; 13 bases are shared with TRBD2. Germline V gene data show CDR1 as SGDLS and CDR2 as YYNGEE. The CDR3 is 15 amino acids. J was trimmed by 7 bases and V by 0 bases; bases with no gene match: 4. The CDR3 bases are TGTGCCAGCAGCGTAGGTACTAGCGGGAGGGAAGAGCAGTACTTC. Protein: CASSVGTSGREEQYF.

The chain employs TRBV25-1 and TRBJ2-1, with 9 bases matching TRBD1. The germline V gene encodes CDR1 MGHDK and CDR2 SYGVNS. V trimming: 3 bases; J trimming: 5 bases; junction bases outside the gene matches: 5. CDR3 length equals 15 residues. The CDR3 nucleotides are TGTGCCAGCAGTGACGGACAGGGGAGGAACAATGAGCAGTTCTTC. This gives the protein CASSDGQGRNNEQFF.

This clone came up once. The chain joins TRBV5-1 to TRBJ2-2; 10 bases line up with TRBD2. Per the germline V gene, CDR1 is SGHRS and CDR2 is YFSETQ. The CDR3 contains 16 residues. Trimming removed 0 bases from V and 7 bases from J; junction bases left unmatched: 6. The DNA of the CDR3 is TGCGCCAGCAGCTTGGTTGCTAGCGGGAGCCACGGGGAGCTGTTTTTT. Translating gives CASSLVASGSHGELFF.

This clone was picked up one time. This chain joins TRBV5-8 and TRBJ2-7; 8 bases are shared with TRBD1. The CDR3 loop spans 15 amino acids. Germline CDR1 is SGHTS and CDR2 is YDEGEE. The V segment lost 1 base and the J segment 5 bases; nucleotides outside the gene matches: 8. CDR3 residues: CASSLFQGALHEQYF. DNA for the CDR3: TGTGCCAGCAGCTTGTTTCAGGGGGCCCTACACGAGCAGTACTTC.

The chain is built from TRBV4-2 and TRBJ2-6, with D unclear. CDR1 is LGHNA, CDR2 YNFKEQ, per germline. V lost 0 bases, J lost 2 bases, and 11 bases lay in between. The CDR3 covers 17 residues. Here the CDR3 DNA reads TGTGCCAGCAGCCAAGATTGGATGAACGCTGGGGCCAACGTCCTGACTTTC. Translated, it gives CASSQDWMNAGANVLTF.

V is TRBV20-1 and J is TRBJ2-1; D not resolved. The CDR3 runs to 10 residues. Germline assignment: CDR1 DFQATT and CDR2 SNEGSKA (reference sequence). Trimming took off 3 bases at V and 10 bases at J, with 7 bases between the two ends. The CDR3: CSASVGEQFF. CDR3 DNA: TGCAGTGCTAGCGTTGGGGAGCAGTTCTTC.

The V gene is TRBV9, the J gene TRBJ2-7; 7 bases match TRBD2. The CDR3 totals 14 residues. Per germline, CDR1 SGDLS and CDR2 YYNGEE. V was clipped by 1 base and J by 0 bases; unmatched bases: 1. CDR3: CASSVSSGSYEQYF. The CDR3 DNA is TGTGCCAGCAGCGTATCTAGCGGCTCCTACGAGCAGTACTTC.

This rearrangement joins TRBV2 to TRBJ1-3; unclear D gene. The ends were cut back, 2 bases at V and 0 bases at J, with 8 bases in the middle. Per the germline V gene, CDR1 is SNHLY and CDR2 is FYNNEI. This CDR3 is built from 15 residues. CDR3 sequence reads: CASSELRNSGNTIYF. CDR3 DNA: TGTGCCAGCAGTGAATTGCGGAACTCTGGAAACACCATATATTTT.

This rearrangement joins TRBV4-1 to TRBJ2-1; perhaps D is TRBD1 or TRBD2 (5 bases each). The germline V gene has CDR1 MGHRA and CDR2 YSYEKL. CDR3 length equals 12 residues. With 1 base removed from V and 11 bases from J, the gap between germline ends came to 9 bases. This CDR3 is CASSQAGLKQFF. In DNA form, the CDR3 reads TGCGCCAGCAGCCAAGCGGGGCTGAAGCAGTTCTTC.

This clone has just a few counts. V gene TRBV25-1 combines with J gene TRBJ2-7; the D is unclear. Germline V CDR1 and CDR2: MGHDK, SYGVNS. CDR3 length equals 11 residues. V lost 5 bases to trimming and J lost 4 bases, with 6 bases between them. CDR3: CASSSAYEQYF. CDR3 in DNA: TGTGCCAGCAGTTCAGCTTACGAGCAGTACTTC.

This rearrangement joins TRBV12-5 to TRBJ1-5; no clear D gene. Trimming stripped 6 bases from V and 5 bases from J, with 5 bases between. The CDR3 is 11 residues long. In germline, CDR1 is LGHNT, CDR2 FRNRAP. CDR3 sequence: CASGLDQPQHF. The CDR3 nucleotides are TGTGCTAGTGGCCTAGATCAGCCCCAGCATTTT.

The chain carries TRBV9 and TRBJ2-3; D may match TRBD1 or TRBD2 (7 bases each). Germline-derived CDR1 and CDR2 are SGDLS and YYNGEE. V was pared by 1 base and J by 6 bases, with 12 bases between. The CDR3 covers 14 residues. The CDR3 spells CASSVKQGGDTQYF. CDR3 sequence (DNA): TGTGCCAGCAGCGTAAAGCAGGGGGGGGATACGCAGTATTTT.

This clone is a singleton in its sample. The gene calls are TRBV6-1 and TRBJ1-2, with D possibly matching TRBD1 (5 bases). Looked up from germline, CDR1 is MNHNS and CDR2 is SASEGT. This CDR3 has 13 amino acids. V lost 4 bases to trimming and J lost 3 bases, with 9 bases between them. The CDR3 protein is CASSGGTDYGYTF. The CDR3 nucleotides read TGTGCCAGCAGTGGCGGGACGGACTATGGCTACACCTTC.

This clone appeared a single time. V is TRBV19 and J is TRBJ2-6, with 8 bases that match TRBD1. Trimming at V came to 4 bases and at J to 2 bases, leaving 1 base not matched to a gene. The CDR3 is 15 amino acids. Germline lookup yields CDR1 LNHDA and CDR2 SQIVND (reference sequence). The CDR3 bases are TGTGCCAGTAGTACGACAGGGGCTGGGGCCAACGTCCTGACTTTC. This translates into CASSTTGAGANVLTF.

The V call is TRBV2, the J call TRBJ2-7; TRBD2 agrees at 11 bases. From germline, CDR1 is SNHLY and CDR2 FYNNEI. V lost 5 bases and J lost 2; bases outside the gene matches: 5. The CDR3 runs 15 residues. The CDR3 nucleotides read TGTGCCAGCAGTCCCCAGGGACTAGCGGCCTACGAGCAGTACTTC. Its translation: CASSPQGLAAYEQYF. Together with reference TRBV2 and TRBJ2-7, the CDR3 gives the full variable domain: EPEVTQTPSHQVTQMGQEVILRCVPISNHLYFYWYRQILGQKVEFLVSFYNNEISEKSEIFDDQFSVERPDGSNFTLKIRSTKLEDSAMYFCASSPQGLAAYEQYFGPGTRLTVT.

The gene calls are TRBV27 and TRBJ2-5, with a possible D match to TRBD2 (6 bases). From germline, CDR1 is MNHEY and CDR2 SMNVEV (reference sequence). This CDR3 has 17 residues. V lost 6 bases to trimming and J lost 5 bases, with 25 bases between them. In nucleotides, the CDR3 is TGTGCCAGCAGACCCCCGGGGGAGGTAGGCGGCAGGGAGACCCAGTACTTC. Its translation is CASRPPGEVGGRETQYF.

The chain employs TRBV9 and TRBJ2-7, with D possibly matching TRBD2 (7 bases). V lost 7 bases, J lost 2 bases, and 16 bases lay in between. From germline, CDR1 is SGDLS and CDR2 YYNGEE. This CDR3 is 14 amino acids long. The CDR3 DNA reads as TGTGCCAGCTCCATGGGGGGGGCGGCCTACGAGCAGTACTTC. This encodes CASSMGGAAYEQYF. Together with reference TRBV9 and TRBJ2-7, the CDR3 gives the full variable domain: DSGVTQTPKHLITATGQRVTLRCSPRSGDLSVYWYQQSLDQGLQFLIQYYNGEERAKGNILERFSAQQFPDLHSELNLSSLELGDSALYFCASSMGGAAYEQYFGPGTRLTVT.

J is TRBJ2-5 and V is TRBV7-6; D is unclear. This CDR3 has 12 residues. Trimming shortened V by 1 base and J by 5 bases, and 5 bases separated the two germline ends. Germline V lookup: CDR1 SGHVS, CDR2 FNYEAQ. CDR3 sequence reads: CASSLVRETQYF. The CDR3 DNA sequence: TGTGCCAGCAGCTTAGTTAGGGAGACCCAGTACTTC. The variable domain in full, with the rest retrieved from reference TRBV7-6 and TRBJ2-5, is GAGVSQSPRYKVTKRGQDVALRCDPISGHVSLYWYRQALGQGPEFLTYFNYEAQQDKSGLPNDRFSAERPEGSISTLTIQRTEQRDSAMYRCASSLVRETQYFGPGTRLLVL.

The rearrangement links TRBV19 to TRBJ2-5; 12 bases agree with TRBD2. CDR1 is LNHDA, CDR2 SQIVND, per germline (reference sequence). This CDR3 is built from 14 residues. After removal of 5 bases from V and 5 bases from J, the junction contained 3 bases not matched to a gene. The CDR3 spells CASSPSGRVETQYF. In DNA, the CDR3 is TGTGCCAGTAGTCCTAGCGGGAGGGTGGAGACCCAGTACTTC.

This chain links TRBV5-1 with TRBJ1-2, with 8 bases matching TRBD1. The length of the CDR3 is 16 residues. Germline lookup yields CDR1 SGHRS and CDR2 YFSETQ. Losses at the gene ends were 0 bases for V and 7 bases for J; bases not matched to a gene: 11. CDR3 bases: TGCGCCAGCAGCTTGGGGGTTTACGGGACAGGCAGTGGCTACACCTTC. As protein: CASSLGVYGTGSGYTF.

The genes are TRBV30 and TRBJ2-7; 7 bases map to TRBD2. With V trimmed by 6 bases and J by 6 bases, 8 bases remained unmatched. CDR3 length: 12 residues. CDR1 is GTSNPN, CDR2 SVGIG, per germline (reference sequence). CDR3 sequence: CACTWGGIEQYF. In nucleotides, the CDR3 is TGTGCCTGTACCTGGGGGGGAATCGAGCAGTACTTC.